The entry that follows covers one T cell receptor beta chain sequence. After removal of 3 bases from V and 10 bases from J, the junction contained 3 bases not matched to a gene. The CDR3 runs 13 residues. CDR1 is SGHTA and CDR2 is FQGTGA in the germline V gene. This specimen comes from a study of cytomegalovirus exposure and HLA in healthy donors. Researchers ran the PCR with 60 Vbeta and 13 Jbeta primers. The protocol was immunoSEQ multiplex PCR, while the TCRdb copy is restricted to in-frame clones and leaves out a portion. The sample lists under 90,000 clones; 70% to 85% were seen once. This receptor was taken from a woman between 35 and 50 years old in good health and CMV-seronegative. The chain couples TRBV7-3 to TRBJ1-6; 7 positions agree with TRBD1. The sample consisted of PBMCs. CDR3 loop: CASSLWTGSPLHF. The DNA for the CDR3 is TGTGCCAGCAGCTTGTGGACAGGCTCACCCCTCCACTTT.